This passage covers 4 T cell receptor beta chains from one sample sequenced in a study of cytomegalovirus exposure and HLA in healthy donors. The PCR had 60 Vbeta and 13 Jbeta primers. The repertoire was sequenced with immunoSEQ multiplex PCR; TCRdb's copy has only in-frame clones and lacks some. The sample lists about 120,000 clones, less than 75% occurring once. Sequenced input: PBMCs. All receptors come from a woman between 40 and 55 years old in good health and CMV-seronegative.

The count of this clone is one. This rearrangement joins TRBV28 to TRBJ2-7, with 12 bases fitting TRBD2. The CDR3 loop spans 15 amino acids. V shed 6 bases and J 1 base; nucleotides not matched to a gene: 4. Germline V gene lookup returns CDR1 MDHEN and CDR2 SYDVKM. The CDR3 loop is CASRPTSGGSYEQYF. In nucleotides, the CDR3 is TGTGCCAGCAGGCCTACTAGCGGGGGGTCCTACGAGCAGTACTTC.

The CDR3 DNA sequence: TGCGCCAGCAGCCAAGAAGGGGAGGAGACTGAAGCTTTCTTT. It specifies CASSQEGEETEAFF. The J gene is TRBJ1-1, the V gene TRBV4-1; the D gene is possibly TRBD1 (5 bases). This CDR3 spans 14 amino acids. Germline lookup yields CDR1 MGHRA and CDR2 YSYEKL. Trimming stripped 0 bases from V and 5 bases from J, with 10 bases between.

This clone was recorded a few times. The chain recombines TRBV5-1 with TRBJ2-7; tentatively, D is TRBD2 (7 bases). The CDR3 runs to 21 residues. Trimming shortened V by 7 bases and J by 0 bases, and 35 bases separated the two germline ends. Germline V lookup: CDR1 SGHRS, CDR2 YFSETQ. In DNA form, the CDR3 reads TGCGCCAGCCCCTTGGACCGTTACCTAACCGTTGGGGGCGGGAGCTCCTACGAGCAGTACTTC. Amino acids: CASPLDRYLTVGGGSSYEQYF.

J is TRBJ1-1 and V is TRBV10-3; D may be TRBD1 (5 bases). The CDR3 length is 13 residues. Trimming took 6 bases from V and 3 from J, leaving 11 bases between them. The germline V gene encodes CDR1 ENHRY and CDR2 SYGVKD. The DNA of the CDR3 is TGTGCCATCAGCCAAGACAGTTACACTGAAGCTTTCTTT. Translating it yields CAISQDSYTEAFF.